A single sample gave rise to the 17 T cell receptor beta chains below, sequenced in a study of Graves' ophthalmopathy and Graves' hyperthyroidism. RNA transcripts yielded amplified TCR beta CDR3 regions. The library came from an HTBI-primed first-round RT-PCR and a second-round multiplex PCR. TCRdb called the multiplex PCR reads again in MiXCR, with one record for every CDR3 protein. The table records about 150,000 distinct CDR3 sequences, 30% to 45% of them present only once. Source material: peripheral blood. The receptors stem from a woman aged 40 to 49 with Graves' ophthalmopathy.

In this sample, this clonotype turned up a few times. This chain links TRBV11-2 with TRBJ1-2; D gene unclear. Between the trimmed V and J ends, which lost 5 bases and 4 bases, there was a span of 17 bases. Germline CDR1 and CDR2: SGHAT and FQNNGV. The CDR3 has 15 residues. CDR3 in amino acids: CASSTTGVASYGYTF. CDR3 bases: TGTGCCAGCAGCACCACGGGAGTGGCTTCCTATGGCTACACCTTC.

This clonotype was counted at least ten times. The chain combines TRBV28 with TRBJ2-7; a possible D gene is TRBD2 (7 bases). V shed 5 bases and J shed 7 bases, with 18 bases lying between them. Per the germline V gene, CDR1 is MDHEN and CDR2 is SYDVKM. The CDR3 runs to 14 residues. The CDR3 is CASSPGGRGGEQYF. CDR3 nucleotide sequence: TGTGCCAGCAGTCCGGGGGGCAGGGGAGGGGAGCAGTACTTC.

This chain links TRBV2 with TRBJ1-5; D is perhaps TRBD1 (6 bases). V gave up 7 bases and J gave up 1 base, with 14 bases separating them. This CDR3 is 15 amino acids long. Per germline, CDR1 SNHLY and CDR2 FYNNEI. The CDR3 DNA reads TGTGCCAGCACCCGTGGACAGACCAGCAATCAGCCCCAGCATTTT. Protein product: CASTRGQTSNQPQHF.

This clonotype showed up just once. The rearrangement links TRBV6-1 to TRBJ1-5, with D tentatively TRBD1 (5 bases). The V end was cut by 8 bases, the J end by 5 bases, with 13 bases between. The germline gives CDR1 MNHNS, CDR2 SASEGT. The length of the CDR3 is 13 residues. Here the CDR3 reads CASAWGRDQPQHF. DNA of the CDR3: TGTGCCAGCGCCTGGGGGAGGGATCAGCCCCAGCATTTT.

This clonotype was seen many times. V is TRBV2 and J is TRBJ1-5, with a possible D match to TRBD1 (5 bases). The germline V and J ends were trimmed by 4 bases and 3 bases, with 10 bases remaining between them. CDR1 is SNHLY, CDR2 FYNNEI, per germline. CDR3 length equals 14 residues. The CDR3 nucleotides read TGTGCCAGCAGTGTATCAGGGAACAATCAGCCCCAGCATTTT. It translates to CASSVSGNNQPQHF.

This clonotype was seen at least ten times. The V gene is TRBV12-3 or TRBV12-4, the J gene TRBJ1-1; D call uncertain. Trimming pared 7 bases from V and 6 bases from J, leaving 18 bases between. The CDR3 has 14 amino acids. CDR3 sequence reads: CASNGVEALAEAFF. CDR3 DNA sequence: TGTGCCAGCAATGGGGTTGAAGCCCTGGCTGAAGCTTTCTTT.

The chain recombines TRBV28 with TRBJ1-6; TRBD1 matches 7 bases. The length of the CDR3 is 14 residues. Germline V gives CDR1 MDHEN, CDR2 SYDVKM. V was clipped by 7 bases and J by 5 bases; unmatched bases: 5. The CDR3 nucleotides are TGTGCCAGCAACACCGGGACAGATAATTCACCCCTCCACTTT. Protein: CASNTGTDNSPLHF.

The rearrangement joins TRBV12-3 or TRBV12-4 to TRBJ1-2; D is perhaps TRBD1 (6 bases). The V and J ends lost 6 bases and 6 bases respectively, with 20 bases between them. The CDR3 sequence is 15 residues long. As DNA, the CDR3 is TGTGCCAGCAGCCGCGCCCAGATACAGGGACATGGCTACACCTTC. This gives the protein CASSRAQIQGHGYTF.

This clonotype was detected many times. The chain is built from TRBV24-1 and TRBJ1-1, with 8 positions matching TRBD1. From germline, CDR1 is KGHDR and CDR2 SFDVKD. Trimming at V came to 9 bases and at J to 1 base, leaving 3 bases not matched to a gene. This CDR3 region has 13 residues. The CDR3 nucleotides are TGTGCCACCGCAGGGGGCTCGAACACTGAAGCTTTCTTT. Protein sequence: CATAGGSNTEAFF.

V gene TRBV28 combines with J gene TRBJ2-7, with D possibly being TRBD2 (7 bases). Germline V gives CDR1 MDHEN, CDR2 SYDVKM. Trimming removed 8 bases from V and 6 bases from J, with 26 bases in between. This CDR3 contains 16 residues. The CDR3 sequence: CASYPLKTGGSGEQYF. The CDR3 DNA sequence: TGTGCCAGCTACCCTCTCAAAACGGGGGGCTCGGGCGAGCAGTACTTC.

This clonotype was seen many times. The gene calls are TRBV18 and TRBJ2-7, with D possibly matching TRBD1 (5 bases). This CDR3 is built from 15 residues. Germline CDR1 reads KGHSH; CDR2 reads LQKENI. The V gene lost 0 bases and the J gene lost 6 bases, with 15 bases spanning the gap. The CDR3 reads CASSPPAGSSTEQYF. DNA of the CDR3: TGTGCCAGCTCACCACCGGCAGGGTCCTCTACCGAGCAGTACTTC.

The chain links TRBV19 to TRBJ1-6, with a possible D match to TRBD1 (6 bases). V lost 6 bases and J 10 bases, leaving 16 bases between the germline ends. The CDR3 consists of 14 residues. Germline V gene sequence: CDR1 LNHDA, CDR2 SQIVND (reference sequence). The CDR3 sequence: CASSTQGAGSPLHF. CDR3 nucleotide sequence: TGTGCCAGTAGCACACAGGGAGCCGGATCACCCCTCCACTTT.

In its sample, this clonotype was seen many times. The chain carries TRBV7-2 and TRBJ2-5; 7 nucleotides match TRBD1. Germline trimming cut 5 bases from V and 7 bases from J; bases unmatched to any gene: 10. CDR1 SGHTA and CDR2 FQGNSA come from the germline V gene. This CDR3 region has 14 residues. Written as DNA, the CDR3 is TGTGCCAGCAGCCAGTTGACAGGGAGCGGGACCCAGTACTTC. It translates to CASSQLTGSGTQYF.

CDR3 sequence reads: CASSEAGQNYGYTF. As DNA, the CDR3 is TGTGCCAGCAGTGAAGCGGGACAGAACTATGGCTACACCTTC. The chain links TRBV6-1 to TRBJ1-2; 7 nucleotides line up with TRBD1. Losses at the gene ends were 0 bases for V and 2 bases for J; bases not matched to a gene: 0. Germline values: CDR1 MNHNS, CDR2 SASEGT. The CDR3 extends over 14 amino acids.

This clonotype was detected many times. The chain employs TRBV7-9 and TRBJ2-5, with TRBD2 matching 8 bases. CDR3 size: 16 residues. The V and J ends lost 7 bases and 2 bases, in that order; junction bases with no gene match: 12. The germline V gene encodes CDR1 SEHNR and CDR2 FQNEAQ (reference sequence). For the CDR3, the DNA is TGTGCCAGCACCCCGACAGCGGGAGCGAGTCAAGAGACCCAGTACTTC. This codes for CASTPTAGASQETQYF.

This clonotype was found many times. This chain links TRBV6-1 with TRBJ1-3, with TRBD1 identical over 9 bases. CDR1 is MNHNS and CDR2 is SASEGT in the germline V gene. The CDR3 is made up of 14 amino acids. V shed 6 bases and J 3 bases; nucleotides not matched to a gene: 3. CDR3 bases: TGTGCCAGCAGACGGGACAGGGTTGGAAACACCATATATTTT. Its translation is CASRRDRVGNTIYF.

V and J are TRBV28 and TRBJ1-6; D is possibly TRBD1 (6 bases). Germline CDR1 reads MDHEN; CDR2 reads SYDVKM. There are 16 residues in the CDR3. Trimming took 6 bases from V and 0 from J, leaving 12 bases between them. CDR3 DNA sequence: TGTGCCAGCAGATATACAGGGATCTCCTATAATTCACCCCTCCACTTT. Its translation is CASRYTGISYNSPLHF.